This TCR beta chain was documented in a study of blood T cell repertoires in COVID-19. Study context: The United States, Italy and Spain provided the acute and convalescent COVID-19 samples. T cells, B-cell-depleted T cells, or PBMCs supplied cDNA or gDNA.

This clone was detected a few times. Study processing details: Estimation of nucleated cell counts relied on the amplification of reference gene primers. The method was immunoSEQ multiplex PCR; TCRdb's version includes in-frame clones alone and lacks a portion of them. The V and J calls and clone size are taken from that table; D and trimming were inferred from the DNA. The data show approximately 210,000 clones, with approximately 86% seen just once and 3% to 4.5% held by the top ten. The CDR3 has 14 residues. V was clipped by 2 bases and J by 4 bases, with 9 bases between them. Per the germline V gene, CDR1 is MNHNY and CDR2 is SVGAGI (reference sequence).

The material sequenced was peripheral blood. The TCR was taken from a woman of 80 years or more with acute or convalescent COVID-19. The chain has TRBV6-6 and TRBJ1-3; D call uncertain. The CDR3 sequence is CASSYRWEGNTIYF. In DNA form, the CDR3 reads TGTGCCAGCAGTTACCGGTGGGAGGGAAACACCATATATTTT.